The rows below give T cell receptor beta chains drawn from one sample of a study of shared clonotypes between healthy human individuals. Sequencing was performed with immunoSEQ multiplex PCR; in TCRdb, only in-frame clones are kept and a portion is missing. The data show about 870,000 clones, with 85% to 95% seen just once and around 24% held by the top ten. What was sequenced was naive CD8+ T cells sorted from blood. The receptors originated from a man aged 25-45 years in good health. Both conserved end residues are part of each CDR3. The order of the fields is D gene, clone size, V gene, J gene, CDR3 DNA, CDR3 protein. A D gene is named only where the DNA matches it firmly. The size of a clone is reported for some rows only, either as once, few or many, or as a class for expanded clones.

NA	NA	TRBV5-1	TRBJ2-3	TGCGCCAGCAGCTTGGCCGGACAGCTTGGGAGGACTACAGGGGATACGCAGTATTTT	CASSLAGQLGRTTGDTQYF
TRBD2	NA	TRBV7-9	TRBJ2-1	TGTGCCAGCAGCTTGGGTTCTAGCGGTATCTACAATGAGCAGTTCTTC	CASSLGSSGIYNEQFF
NA	NA	TRBV7-9	TRBJ2-4	TGTGCCAGCAGAACAGACAGCTGGGACATTCAGTACTTC	CASRTDSWDIQYF
NA	NA	TRBV27	TRBJ2-7	TGTGCCAGCAGTTTACTGGGGAACTACGAGCAGTACTTC	CASSLLGNYEQYF
NA	NA	TRBV4-3	TRBJ1-5	TGCGCCAGCAGCCAAACAACGGCACTGGGCAATCAGCCCCAGCATTTT	CASSQTTALGNQPQHF
NA	NA	TRBV7-8	TRBJ2-7	TGTGCCAGCAGCTTAGGAGGGGGTGAGCAGTACTTC	CASSLGGGEQYF
NA	NA	TRBV18	TRBJ2-7	TGTGCCAGCTCACCATGGGACTCCTACGAGCAGTACTTC	CASSPWDSYEQYF
TRBD2	NA	TRBV19	TRBJ2-2	TGTGCCAGTAGTATACTAGCGGGAGAGAACGGGGAGCTGTTTTTT	CASSILAGENGELFF
NA	once	TRBV5-1	TRBJ1-1	TGCGCCAGCAGCTTGGAATTGGTGGGGGTGGAAGCTTTCTTT	CASSLELVGVEAFF
TRBD2	NA	TRBV6-6	TRBJ2-7	TGTGCCTCGGGGGGGACGGGATACGAGCAGTACTTC	CASGGTGYEQYF
TRBD2	NA	TRBV27	TRBJ2-7	TGTGCCAGCAGTTCATCTAGCGGGAGGTCCTACGAGCAGTACTTC	CASSSSSGRSYEQYF
NA	NA	TRBV27	TRBJ2-5	TGTGCCAGCAGTTTAGGGCGGCCGCAGGACCCGCAAGAGACCCAGTACTTC	CASSLGRPQDPQETQYF
NA	NA	TRBV28	TRBJ1-1	TGTGCCAGCAGTTTCTCTACCGGGGGGAACACTGAAGCTTTCTTT	CASSFSTGGNTEAFF
NA	NA	TRBV27	TRBJ2-4	TGTGCCAGCAGTTTGGCGGGGGCGGTAAACATTCAGTACTTC	CASSLAGAVNIQYF
TRBD1	few	TRBV7-2	TRBJ1-5	TGTGCCAGCAGCTCGGCCGGGACAGCGAATCAGCCCCAGCATTTT	CASSSAGTANQPQHF
NA	NA	TRBV7-9	TRBJ2-5	TGTGCCAGCAGCTCGAGACAGTTAGAGACCCAGTACTTC	CASSSRQLETQYF
NA	NA	TRBV28	TRBJ1-1	TGTGCCAGCAGTGGCTGGGGGGACCCTGAAGCTTTCTTT	CASSGWGDPEAFF
TRBD1	few	TRBV28	TRBJ1-2	TGTGCCAGCAGTTTAGAAAACAGGGGAGGGTACTATGGCTACACCTTC	CASSLENRGGYYGYTF
TRBD2	NA	TRBV7-7	TRBJ2-1	TGTGCTAGCAGCCTAGGACTAGCGGAATACAATGAGCAGTTCTTC	CASSLGLAEYNEQFF
NA	NA	TRBV6-5	TRBJ2-7	TGTGCCAGCAGTTATCAGCGGAACTACGAGCAGTACTTC	CASSYQRNYEQYF
TRBD1	NA	TRBV18	TRBJ2-7	TGTGCCAGCTCACCGCGGGACAGGGAATACGAGCAGTACTTC	CASSPRDREYEQYF
NA	once	TRBV4-1	TRBJ2-3	TGCGCCAGCAGCCAAGAACCGTCGGGAGATACGCAGTATTTT	CASSQEPSGDTQYF
TRBD2	NA	TRBV7-9	TRBJ2-1	TGTGCCAGCAGCTTCACTAGCGGCAATGAGCAGTTCTTC	CASSFTSGNEQFF
NA	NA	TRBV27	TRBJ1-5	TGTGCCAGCAGTCCGTTGGACCGAGCCAATCAGCCCCAGCATTTT	CASSPLDRANQPQHF
NA	once	TRBV7-9	TRBJ1-3	TGTGCCAGCAGCTTAGTCGGCAGGTCCTCTGGAAACACCATATATTTT	CASSLVGRSSGNTIYF
NA	NA	TRBV4-3	TRBJ1-2	TGCGCCAGCAGCCAAGACGCGTCAGGCCTTAACTATGGCTACACCTTC	CASSQDASGLNYGYTF
NA	NA	TRBV6-5	TRBJ1-1	TGTGCCAGCAGTGCTACAGGGTCCGTCACTGAAGCTTTCTTT	CASSATGSVTEAFF
NA	NA	TRBV7-2	TRBJ2-2	TGTGCCAGCAGCTTAGTCTCCGGGGAGCTGTTTTTT	CASSLVSGELFF
NA	NA	TRBV19	TRBJ2-1	TGTGCCAGTAGTATAGATCAGAGGCCCATAGGGAATGAGCAGTTCTTC	CASSIDQRPIGNEQFF
TRBD2	once	TRBV7-9	TRBJ2-7	TGTGCCAGCAGCGCGGGACTAGCGGGAGCCGAGCAGTACTTC	CASSAGLAGAEQYF
NA	NA	TRBV27	TRBJ2-1	TGTGCCAGCAGTTTAAAAGAGACATACAATGAGCAGTTCTTC	CASSLKETYNEQFF
NA	NA	TRBV4-2	TRBJ2-5	TGTGCCAGCAGCCAAGACCCCCAGGGTAGAGAGACCCAGTACTTC	CASSQDPQGRETQYF
TRBD1	NA	TRBV27	TRBJ1-1	TGTGCCAGCAGGCAAACAGGGGGGACTGAAGCTTTCTTT	CASRQTGGTEAFF
NA	NA	TRBV28	TRBJ2-7	TGTGCCAGCAATTCACGGGTGAACTCCTACGAGCAGTACTTC	CASNSRVNSYEQYF
NA	NA	TRBV19	TRBJ1-1	TGTGCCAGTAGTATGGCTCCGGGACCAATGAACACTGAAGCTTTCTTT	CASSMAPGPMNTEAFF
TRBD2	NA	TRBV4-1	TRBJ2-7	TGCGCCAGCAGCCAAGAGGTAGCGGGAGTGGGCGAGCAGTACTTC	CASSQEVAGVGEQYF
NA	NA	TRBV15	TRBJ1-4	TGTGCCACCAGCAGAGTAGCAGGGAGTGGTGATGAAAAACTGTTTTTT	CATSRVAGSGDEKLFF
NA	NA	TRBV28	TRBJ1-5	TGTGCCAGCAGCTTCGACACCGGCAATCAGCCCCAGCATTTT	CASSFDTGNQPQHF
TRBD1	NA	TRBV7-8	TRBJ2-5	TGTGCCAGCAGCTTAGGCCAGGGGGCTGTGGAGACCCAGTACTTC	CASSLGQGAVETQYF
NA	NA	TRBV25-1	TRBJ2-4	TGTGCCAGCAGTGAGGCGGCAGGGGTGGACAAAAACATTCAGTACTTC	CASSEAAGVDKNIQYF
TRBD2	NA	TRBV7-8	TRBJ2-5	TGTGCCAGCAGCTTAGAGGGTGGCGGGAGGCCTCAGGAGACCCAGTACTTC	CASSLEGGGRPQETQYF
NA	NA	TRBV9	TRBJ2-1	TGTGCCAGCAGCGCGACTAACCGGAATGAGCAGTTCTTC	CASSATNRNEQFF
TRBD2	NA	TRBV27	TRBJ2-1	TGTGCCACCCGACTAGCGGGAGTCAATGAGCAGTTCTTC	CATRLAGVNEQFF
NA	once	TRBV28	TRBJ2-7	TGTGCCAGCAGTCTCCTCCCGAACGAGCAGTACTTC	CASSLLPNEQYF
NA	NA	TRBV7-2	TRBJ2-1	TGTGCCAGCAGCTTATTCTCCCCACCAAACTTGCCCCAGTTCTTC	CASSLFSPPNLPQFF
NA	NA	TRBV9	TRBJ1-2	TGTGCCAGCAGCGCCATAGACGAGCTCTATGGCTACACCTTC	CASSAIDELYGYTF
NA	once	TRBV4-1	TRBJ2-7	TGCGCCAGCAGCCAACCCGGGGGCCAATACGAGCAGTACTTC	CASSQPGGQYEQYF
NA	NA	TRBV19	TRBJ2-7	TGTGCCAGTAGTGCGGGAATAAATATCTACGAGCAGTACTTC	CASSAGINIYEQYF
NA	NA	TRBV9	TRBJ2-3	TGTGCCAGCAGCGTAGGAGGGGGTAGGGCAGATACGCAGTATTTT	CASSVGGGRADTQYF
NA	NA	TRBV6-5	TRBJ1-1	TGTGCCAGCAGAGTCGGAGTATACACTGAAGCTTTCTTT	CASRVGVYTEAFF
NA	NA	TRBV13	TRBJ2-2	TGTGCCAGCGGAGGGCCCCCCGGGGAGCTGTTTTTT	CASGGPPGELFF
NA	NA	TRBV29-1	TRBJ2-7	TGCAGCGTTGTAGGGAACCCGGCTTACCCTTACGAGCAGTACTTC	CSVVGNPAYPYEQYF
TRBD1	NA	TRBV9	TRBJ1-1	TGTGCCAGCAGCGTAGGGACAGGCGCTGAAGCTTTCTTT	CASSVGTGAEAFF